The 25 T cell receptor beta chains presented below share a single source sample, sequenced in a study of T-cell reconstitution after alpha-beta-depleted transplantation in children. Researchers prepared the TCRbeta library using unique molecular identifiers, the study reports. TCRdb independently ran MiXCR on the PCR reads; one entry per CDR3 protein. The sample carries roughly 590,000 distinct CDR3 sequences, 16% recorded once. The specimen was PBMCs from the stem cell graft donor, collected from the stem cell graft. The receptors were gathered from a human donor who donated a stem cell graft to a child with acute myeloid leukemia.

This clonotype was counted many times. The J gene is TRBJ2-7, the V gene TRBV20-1; D unclear. The length of the CDR3 is 11 residues. The V end was cut by 0 bases, the J end by 7 bases, with 7 bases between. The germline gives CDR1 DFQATT, CDR2 SNEGSKA (reference sequence). CDR3 DNA sequence: TGCAGTGCTAGAGAGGCTGGTGAGCAGTACTTC. Protein: CSAREAGEQYF.

This clonotype has at least ten counts. The J gene is TRBJ2-4, the V gene TRBV20-1, with TRBD1 matching 11 bases. Germline trimming cut 0 bases from V and 6 bases from J; bases unmatched to any gene: 10. The CDR3 has 17 amino acids. Germline loops: CDR1 DFQATT, CDR2 SNEGSKA (reference sequence). The CDR3 here is CSARDRQGQGVGNIQYF. For the CDR3, the DNA is TGCAGTGCTAGAGATCGCCAGGGACAGGGGGTCGGAAACATTCAGTACTTC.

This chain uses TRBV5-5 with TRBJ2-7; a weak D match, TRBD2 (6 bases). CDR1 SGHKS and CDR2 YYEKEE come from the germline V gene (reference sequence). Trimming left V 4 bases short and J 8 bases short, with 13 bases between. The CDR3 length is 12 residues. The chain's CDR3 is CASSRSRGKQYV. Written as DNA, the CDR3 is TGTGCCAGCAGCCGGTCCCGCGGGAAGCAGTACGTC.

This clonotype was counted a few times. This sequence joins TRBV7-3 and TRBJ1-2; a weak D match, TRBD1 (6 bases). The CDR3 spans 14 residues. Germline lookup yields CDR1 SGHTA and CDR2 FQGTGA. Trimming removed 5 bases at V and 7 bases at J, with 17 bases between. This CDR3 reads CASSPEIGGSGYTF. DNA for the CDR3: TGTGCCAGCAGCCCCGAGATTGGGGGCAGTGGCTACACCTTC.

This clonotype was picked up many times. This chain joins TRBV21-1 and TRBJ2-1. TRBV21-1 has pseudogene status. This CDR3 contains 11 residues. CDR3 region: CASSEYNEQFF. The CDR3 nucleotides are TGTGCCAGCAGCGAGTACAATGAGCAGTTCTTC.

Many counts were recorded for this clonotype. The junction and the germline gene differ at one end; a read error may be behind it. This sequence joins TRBV13 and TRBJ2-1; 7 positions match TRBD2. This CDR3 has 14 residues. The V gene's germline CDR1 is PRHDT and CDR2 FYEKMQ (reference sequence). CDR3 sequence reads: CASSLRGGYNEQFF. The CDR3 region has the DNA TGCGCCAGCAGCTTACGCGGGGGCTACAATGAGCAGTTCTTC.

This clonotype has a count of ten or more. The rearrangement joins TRBV20-1 to TRBJ2-1; 7 nucleotides match TRBD1. V was pared by 3 bases and J by 1 base, with 9 bases of the junction left unmatched. Germline loops: CDR1 DFQATT, CDR2 SNEGSKA (reference sequence). This CDR3 contains 16 residues. CDR3 sequence (DNA): TGCAGTGCTAGTCCGACAGGGTTAGGGTCCTACAATGAGCAGTTCTTC. Amino acid sequence: CSASPTGLGSYNEQFF.

This clonotype occurred many times. The chain couples TRBV20-1 to TRBJ1-2; tentatively, D is TRBD1 (6 bases). Trimming removed 2 bases at V and 4 bases at J, with 20 bases between. The CDR3 length is 16 residues. CDR1 is DFQATT, CDR2 SNEGSKA, per germline (reference sequence). The CDR3 DNA reads TGCAGTGCTAGAAATATCCTAGGACAGTCCTCCTATGGCTACACCTTC. It translates to CSARNILGQSSYGYTF.

The chain combines TRBV7-9 with TRBJ1-2; 8 nucleotides match TRBD1. V shed 1 base, J shed 6 bases, and the junction held 4 bases outside the gene matches. The CDR3 length is 14 residues. Per the germline V gene, CDR1 is SEHNR and CDR2 is FQNEAQ (reference sequence). The chain's CDR3 is CASSLGTGYHGYTF. The DNA of the CDR3 is TGTGCCAGCAGCTTAGGGACAGGGTATCATGGCTACACCTTC.

This clonotype came up many times. The genes are TRBV20-1 and TRBJ2-5; D is undetermined. Trimming stripped 1 base from V and 4 bases from J, with 16 bases between. This CDR3 has 15 residues. The germline gives CDR1 DFQATT, CDR2 SNEGSKA (reference sequence). Here the CDR3 DNA reads TGCAGTGCTAGAGGGGGTTCTGGGTTTGGAGAGACCCAGTACTTC. Its translation: CSARGGSGFGETQYF.

This clonotype was counted at least ten times. This chain connects TRBV27 to TRBJ1-1; 8 bases agree with TRBD1. The J segment lost 4 bases and the V segment lost 5 bases, leaving 9 bases of the junction unmatched. The CDR3 runs 15 residues. Germline V gives CDR1 MNHEY, CDR2 SMNVEV (reference sequence). For the CDR3, the DNA is TGTGCCAGCAGTAGTAGGACAGGGAGGGGCACTGAAGCTTTCTTT. Translation gives CASSSRTGRGTEAFF.

This clonotype was detected a few times. This chain uses TRBV6-1 with TRBJ2-1, with a possible D match to TRBD2 (6 bases). Germline values: CDR1 MNHNS, CDR2 SASEGT. V was cut by 5 bases and J by 10 bases, with 21 bases left in between. The CDR3 has 15 residues. This chain's CDR3 is CASSPPRGRSGEQFF. The CDR3 DNA is TGTGCCAGCAGTCCCCCCCGGGGGAGGTCCGGGGAGCAGTTCTTC.

This clonotype was seen at least ten times. CDR3 bases: TGCGCCAGCAGCGGAACCCCTAATGAGCAGTTCTTC. Translated, it gives CASSGTPNEQFF. V gene TRBV5-1 combines with J gene TRBJ2-1, with D hard to call. The CDR3 runs to 12 residues. V dropped 4 bases and J dropped 7 bases, with 9 bases sitting between them. Per the germline V gene, CDR1 is SGHRS and CDR2 is YFSETQ.

The chain links TRBV11-2 to TRBJ2-3; TRBD2 agrees at 10 bases. This CDR3 comprises 16 residues. J gave up 5 bases and V 1 base, and 6 bases lay outside the gene matches. Germline V gene sequence: CDR1 SGHAT, CDR2 FQNNGV. CDR3: CASSLATSGVGDTQYF. CDR3 nucleotides: TGTGCCAGCAGCTTAGCAACTAGCGGGGTGGGAGATACGCAGTATTTT. Based on the CDR3 plus reference TRBV11-2 and TRBJ2-3, the full variable domain is EAGVAQSPRYKIIEKRQSVAFWCNPISGHATLYWYQQILGQGPKLLIQFQNNGVVDDSQLPKDRFSAERLKGVDSTLKIQPAKLEDSAVYLCASSLATSGVGDTQYFGPGTRLTVL.

The chain combines TRBV21-1 with TRBJ1-5; TRBD1 reflects the table's D call only, with no check against the DNA. TRBV21-1 is recorded as a pseudogene. This CDR3 comprises 16 residues. The CDR3 spells CASRGGAVYSNQPQHF. As DNA, the CDR3 is TGTGCCAGCAGGGGGGGGGCAGTCTATAGCAATCAGCCCCAGCATTTT.

This clonotype has a handful of counts. The rearrangement joins TRBV4-3 to TRBJ1-1; perhaps TRBD1 as D (6 bases). The V and J ends lost 2 bases and 0 bases respectively, with 19 bases between them. The CDR3 runs to 18 residues. Looked up from germline, CDR1 is LGHNA and CDR2 is YSLEER. CDR3 nucleotide sequence: TGCGCCAGCAGCCAAACCCTACAGGGAGCATTTATGAACACTGAAGCTTTCTTT. It is translated as CASSQTLQGAFMNTEAFF.

This clonotype appeared many times. The chain combines TRBV5-1 with TRBJ2-2; D is perhaps TRBD2 (5 bases). V was pared by 6 bases and J by 6 bases, with 18 bases between. CDR3 length: 15 amino acids. Germline loops: CDR1 SGHRS, CDR2 YFSETQ. The CDR3 spells CASTVDFPRSGELFF. Here the CDR3 DNA reads TGCGCCAGCACCGTGGACTTCCCGAGATCCGGGGAGCTGTTTTTT.

This clonotype was recorded many times. The chain links TRBV20-1 to TRBJ1-6, with 8 bases that match TRBD1. Trimming removed 1 base from V and 7 bases from J; junction bases left unmatched: 12. This CDR3 is built from 17 residues. CDR1 DFQATT and CDR2 SNEGSKA come from the germline V gene (reference sequence). The CDR3 coding sequence is TGCAGTGCTAGAGCCCCCGACAGGGGAAAGATGAATTCACCCCTCCACTTT. Residues: CSARAPDRGKMNSPLHF.

The chain joins TRBV4-3 to TRBJ1-1; 9 bases match TRBD1. Germline loops: CDR1 LGHNA, CDR2 YSLEER. V gave up 0 bases and J gave up 11 bases; unmatched junction bases: 10. This CDR3 region has 15 residues. The CDR3 spells CASSQDRGTGIPAFF. CDR3 nucleotides: TGCGCCAGCAGCCAAGACCGAGGGACAGGGATTCCGGCTTTCTTT.

This clonotype was seen only a few times. This chain links TRBV15 with TRBJ1-1; D is uncertain. Germline CDR1 LNHNV, CDR2 YYDKDF (reference sequence). V was clipped by 7 bases and J by 1 base, with 16 bases between them. The length of the CDR3 is 15 residues. The CDR3 coding sequence is TGTGCCACCACCGGAGGCCGTAATGAGAACACTGAAGCTTTCTTT. Translating it yields CATTGGRNENTEAFF.

This clonotype was counted at least ten times. J is TRBJ1-2 and V is TRBV27; 8 bases line up with TRBD1. The junction had 6 bases not matched to a gene; V was cut back by 5 bases and J by 4 bases. The CDR3 is 14 residues long. Germline V lookup: CDR1 MNHEY, CDR2 SMNVEV (reference sequence). The CDR3 nucleotides are TGTGCCAGCAGTCAAACGACAGGGGCCTATGGCTACACCTTC. As protein: CASSQTTGAYGYTF.

The table lists this clonotype with many counts. This chain links TRBV12-3 or TRBV12-4 with TRBJ1-4; 10 positions match TRBD1. The CDR3 has 13 amino acids. V lost 6 bases, J lost 10 bases, and 5 bases stayed unmatched. CDR3 DNA sequence: TGTGCCAGCAGGGACAGGGGGGTAGGAAAACTGTTTTTT. The encoded protein is CASRDRGVGKLFF.

The table lists this clonotype with many counts. The chain recombines TRBV29-1 with TRBJ2-3; 9 nucleotides align to TRBD2. This CDR3 has 16 residues. CDR1 SQVTM and CDR2 ANQGSEA come from the germline V gene. Germline trimming cut 3 bases from V and 6 bases from J; bases unmatched to any gene: 13. DNA for the CDR3: TGCAGCGTTGACACTCGAGAGGCTAGCGGGGAGGATACGCAGTATTTT. It yields the protein CSVDTREASGEDTQYF.

J is TRBJ2-1 and V is TRBV27; no reliable D call. This CDR3 is built from 12 residues. V lost 4 bases and J lost 8, with 9 bases in between. Germline CDR1 is MNHEY and CDR2 is SMNVEV (reference sequence). CDR3 sequence reads: CASSSLWDEQFF. The CDR3 coding sequence is TGTGCCAGCAGTTCTCTATGGGATGAGCAGTTCTTC.

At least ten counts were recorded for this clonotype. The chain employs TRBV20-1 and TRBJ2-3; the D gene is possibly TRBD1 (6 bases). Trimming took 4 bases from V and 1 from J, leaving 12 bases between them. Germline V gives CDR1 DFQATT, CDR2 SNEGSKA (reference sequence). The length of the CDR3 is 14 residues. CDR3 region: CSANRDTRTDTQYF. The DNA for the CDR3 is TGCAGTGCTAATAGGGACACCCGCACAGATACGCAGTATTTT.